The next 19 T cell receptor beta chains were all read from a single sample in a study of T-cell memory formation after mild COVID-19. TCRdb independently ran MiXCR on the 5' RACE reads; one entry per CDR3 protein. The sample contains around 340,000 distinct CDR3 sequences, approximately 13% of which appear only once. The source material was PBMCs or a T cell subset sorted from them (not recorded which). Source of these receptors: a man aged 18 to 30 who had mild COVID-19 (a few samples of this study predate the infection). Cell type and time point are not known.

The genes are TRBV7-2 and TRBJ2-1, with D possibly matching TRBD2 (5 bases). The CDR3 is made up of 13 amino acids. Germline CDR1 is SGHTA and CDR2 is FQGNSA. The V end lost 3 bases, the J end lost 10 bases, and 13 bases lay between the germline ends. DNA for the CDR3: TGTGCCAGCAGCTTTAGGGAGTCCCTCGAGCAGTTCTTC. It encodes CASSFRESLEQFF.

This clonotype was counted a few times. The V gene is TRBV4-3, the J gene TRBJ2-1, with a tentative D call TRBD1 (6 bases). CDR3 length: 15 amino acids. V was trimmed by 0 bases and J by 3 bases, leaving 9 bases between them. Germline values: CDR1 LGHNA, CDR2 YSLEER. The CDR3 DNA reads TGCGCCAGCAGCCAAGAAAGACAGGACTACAATGAGCAGTTCTTC. This gives the protein CASSQERQDYNEQFF.

J is TRBJ2-3 and V is TRBV9; 9 bases fit TRBD2. The CDR3 spans 17 residues. Germline V lookup: CDR1 SGDLS, CDR2 YYNGEE. J lost 6 bases, V lost 4 bases, and 15 bases had no gene match. CDR3 sequence (DNA): TGTGCCAGCAGCCCTCGGGGCGGGGGGGCTGGAAGCGATACGCAGTATTTT. Translated: CASSPRGGGAGSDTQYF.

This chain uses TRBV6-1 with TRBJ1-2; 11 bases are a match to TRBD1. Germline V gives CDR1 MNHNS, CDR2 SASEGT. This CDR3 is built from 15 residues. The junction had 6 bases not matched to a gene; V was cut back by 2 bases and J by 7 bases. CDR3 amino acids: CASSESGQGARGYTF. The DNA of the CDR3 is TGTGCCAGCAGTGAAAGCGGACAGGGGGCGCGTGGCTACACCTTC.

This clonotype was seen a few times. The CDR3 is CAVKDGNQPQHF. The DNA of the CDR3 is TGTGCCGTAAAGGACGGCAATCAGCCCCAGCATTTT. J is TRBJ1-5 and V is TRBV10-3; D unresolved. Trimming pared 11 bases from V and 2 bases from J, leaving 10 bases between. CDR1 is ENHRY and CDR2 is SYGVKD in the germline V gene. This CDR3 comprises 12 residues.

The rearrangement uses TRBV6-5 and TRBJ2-3; 11 bases agree with TRBD2. V dropped 4 bases and J dropped 1; count of bases not matched to a gene: 10. CDR1 is MNHEY, CDR2 SVGAGI, per germline. This CDR3 comprises 18 residues. As DNA, the CDR3 is TGTGCCAGCAGTTGCTCGCGGCGACTAGCGGGGCGCACAGATACGCAGTATTTT. This gives the protein CASSCSRRLAGRTDTQYF.

This clonotype was counted between two and nine times. The V and J genes are TRBV11-2 and TRBJ2-3; D possibly matches TRBD1 or TRBD2 (5 bases each). V was shortened by 5 bases and J by 3 bases, with 12 bases between the two germline ends. From germline, CDR1 is SGHAT and CDR2 FQNNGV. The CDR3 is 14 amino acids. The CDR3 DNA reads as TGTGCCAGCAGCCCCTCGGGGCCAACAGATACGCAGTATTTT. This gives the protein CASSPSGPTDTQYF.

There are a few counts of this clonotype. This chain connects TRBV11-2 to TRBJ2-3; D uncertain. V lost 0 bases, J lost 4 bases, and 8 bases lay in between. This CDR3 has 14 residues. CDR1 and CDR2 from the germline V gene are SGHAT and FQNNGV. The CDR3 bases are TGTGCCAGCAGCTTAGATTGGTCCTCAGATACGCAGTATTTT. Translated: CASSLDWSSDTQYF.

This clonotype has ten or more counts. The gene calls are TRBV24-1 and TRBJ1-1; a weak D match, TRBD1 (5 bases). Trimming removed 5 bases from V and 3 bases from J, with 9 bases in between. This CDR3 is built from 13 residues. CDR1 is KGHDR, CDR2 SFDVKD, per germline. DNA for the CDR3: TGTGCCACCAGTGGTGGCAGGGACACTGAAGCTTTCTTT. It is translated as CATSGGRDTEAFF.

This chain uses TRBV5-4 with TRBJ2-1; D is ambiguous. The CDR3 runs 14 residues. Germline V gene sequence: CDR1 SGHNT, CDR2 YYREEE (reference sequence). V was shortened by 0 bases and J by 8 bases, with 12 bases between the two germline ends. In DNA, the CDR3 is TGTGCCAGCAGCTTGGATCCGAGCGCCCATGAGCAGTTCTTC. It specifies CASSLDPSAHEQFF.

This clonotype was counted a few times. The chain links TRBV9 to TRBJ2-3, with 7 bases matching TRBD1. CDR1 SGDLS and CDR2 YYNGEE come from the germline V gene. V shed 3 bases and J 4 bases; nucleotides not matched to a gene: 8. The CDR3 extends over 15 amino acids. Here the CDR3 reads CASSARQGVADTQYF. For the CDR3, the DNA is TGTGCCAGCAGCGCCAGACAGGGAGTAGCAGATACGCAGTATTTT.

This clonotype occurred a few times. The chain employs TRBV4-3 and TRBJ1-4, with D hard to call. V lost 1 base to trimming and J lost 8 bases, with 14 bases between them. CDR1 and CDR2 from the germline V gene are LGHNA and YSLEER. The CDR3 is made up of 15 amino acids. The CDR3 region has the DNA TGCGCCAGCAGCCAAGGAGGACGCAAAGGAGAAAAACTGTTTTTT. It codes for CASSQGGRKGEKLFF.

The gene calls are TRBV5-4 and TRBJ2-3; 13 positions agree with TRBD2. The CDR3 contains 15 residues. V trimming: 2 bases; J trimming: 8 bases; junction bases outside the gene matches: 5. CDR1 and CDR2 from the germline V gene are SGHNT and YYREEE (reference sequence). CDR3 sequence: CASSLLAGGPVTQYF. DNA for the CDR3: TGTGCCAGCAGCTTACTAGCGGGGGGGCCGGTTACGCAGTATTTT.

This clonotype was seen a few times. This chain uses TRBV5-8 with TRBJ1-1; 8 bases agree with TRBD1. J was trimmed by 1 base and V by 3 bases; bases with no gene match: 8. The germline CDR1 and CDR2 sequences are SGHTS and YDEGEE. The CDR3 is 16 amino acids. The CDR3 coding sequence is TGTGCCAGCAGCTCCCTGTTCGACAGGGGGAACACTGAAGCTTTCTTT. It yields the protein CASSSLFDRGNTEAFF.

Only a few counts were recorded for this clonotype. V gene TRBV21-1 combines with J gene TRBJ1-2. TRBV21-1 is termed a pseudogene. There are 11 residues in the CDR3. The CDR3 here is CAFRWTYGYTF. The CDR3 region has the DNA TGTGCCTTCAGATGGACCTATGGCTACACCTTC.

This clonotype has just a few counts. This chain uses TRBV4-1 with TRBJ1-4; tentatively, D is TRBD1 (5 bases). CDR1 and CDR2 from the germline V gene are MGHRA and YSYEKL. The CDR3 runs 14 residues. Trimming removed 4 bases at V and 8 bases at J, with 14 bases between. The CDR3 sequence is CASSRYDSDEKLFF. CDR3 nucleotide sequence: TGCGCCAGCAGCCGATATGACAGTGACGAAAAACTGTTTTTT.

In its sample, this clonotype was seen a few times. The chain couples TRBV4-2 to TRBJ2-5; D possibly corresponds to TRBD1 (6 bases). Germline CDR1 LGHNA, CDR2 YNFKEQ. This CDR3 is 16 amino acids long. Trimming stripped 4 bases from V and 5 bases from J, with 20 bases between. The CDR3 bases are TGTGCCAGCAGCCGAGATGGGGGCAGGGCTAGGGAGACCCAGTACTTC. Translating it yields CASSRDGGRARETQYF.

This clonotype was recorded a few times. The genes are TRBV20-1 and TRBJ2-1, with 9 bases identical to TRBD2. Germline-derived CDR1 and CDR2 are DFQATT and SNEGSKA (reference sequence). CDR3 length equals 10 residues. V was pared by 5 bases and J by 15 bases, with 5 bases of the junction left unmatched. For the CDR3, the DNA is TGCAGTGCTGCCGGGACTAGCCGGTTCTTC. This encodes CSAAGTSRFF.

This clonotype has more than one count but fewer than ten. The CDR3 sequence: CASSVVGSDDTQYF. The CDR3 DNA is TGTGCCAGCAGCGTAGTTGGGAGTGACGATACGCAGTATTTT. This chain connects TRBV9 to TRBJ2-3; perhaps TRBD2 as D (5 bases). This CDR3 comprises 14 residues. Trimming left V 0 bases short and J 6 bases short, with 11 bases between. Per germline, CDR1 SGDLS and CDR2 YYNGEE.